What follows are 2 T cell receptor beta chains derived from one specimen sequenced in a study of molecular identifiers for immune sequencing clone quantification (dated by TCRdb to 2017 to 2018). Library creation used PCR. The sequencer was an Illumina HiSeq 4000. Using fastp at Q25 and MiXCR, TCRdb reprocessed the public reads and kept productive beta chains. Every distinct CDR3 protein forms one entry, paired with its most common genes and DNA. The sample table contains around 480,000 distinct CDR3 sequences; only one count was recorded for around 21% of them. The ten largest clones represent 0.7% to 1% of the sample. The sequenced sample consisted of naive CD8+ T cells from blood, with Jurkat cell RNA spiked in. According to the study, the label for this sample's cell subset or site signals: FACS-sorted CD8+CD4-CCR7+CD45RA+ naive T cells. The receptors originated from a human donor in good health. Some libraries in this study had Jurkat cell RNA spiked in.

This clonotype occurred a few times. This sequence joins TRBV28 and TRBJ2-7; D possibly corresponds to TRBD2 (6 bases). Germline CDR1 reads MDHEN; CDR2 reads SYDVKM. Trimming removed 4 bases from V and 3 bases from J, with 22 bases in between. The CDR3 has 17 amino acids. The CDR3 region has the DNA TGTGCCAGCAGTTCCCTCCTCGGGGGACGCTCGTACTACGAGCAGTACTTC. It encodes CASSSLLGGRSYYEQYF.

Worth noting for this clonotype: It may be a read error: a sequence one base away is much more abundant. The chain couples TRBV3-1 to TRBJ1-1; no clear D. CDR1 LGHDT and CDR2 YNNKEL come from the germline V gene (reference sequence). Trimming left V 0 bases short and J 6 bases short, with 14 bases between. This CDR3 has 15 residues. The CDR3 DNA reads TGTGCCAGCAGCCAAGATCACGGAAGAGGAGCTGAAGCTTTCTTT. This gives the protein CASSQDHGRGAEAFF.